The rows below give T cell receptor beta chains drawn from one sample of a study of cytomegalovirus exposure and HLA in healthy donors. Assay: immunoSEQ multiplex PCR; the TCRdb copy retains only in-frame clones and omits some. The sample includes 75,000 to 100,000 clones, about 96% of them seen just once. Sequencing was performed on PBMCs. The receptors come from a man younger than 30 in good health and CMV-seronegative. CDR3s include the opening cysteine and the closing phenylalanine or tryptophan. A D gene is named only where the DNA matches it firmly. Clone size appears in some rows only: once, few, many, or a class for an expanded clone.

>NA|TRBJ2-5|TRBD1|TRBV10-1
TGCGCCAGCACCATGGAAAGGACAGGGATTGAGACCCAGTACTTC
CASTMERTGIETQYF
>NA|TRBJ2-1|NA|TRBV6-5
TGTGCCAGCAGTCCCCAAGCTAGTATCTACAATGAGCAGTTCTTC
CASSPQASIYNEQFF
>NA|TRBJ2-6|TRBD1|TRBV27
TGTGCCACCTGGGACAGGGTGAACGGGGCCAACGTCCTGACTTTC
CATWDRVNGANVLTF
>NA|TRBJ2-3|TRBD2|TRBV9
TGTGCCAGCAGCACTAGCGCCTCAAGCACAGATACGCAGTATTTT
CASSTSASSTDTQYF
>NA|TRBJ2-5|NA|TRBV7-9
TGTGCCAGCAGCTTAGAGGGATCACTAGGTAGGGAGACCCAGTACTTC
CASSLEGSLGRETQYF
>NA|TRBJ2-1|TRBD2|TRBV4-1
TGCGCCAGCAGCCTCGACGGGACTAGCGGGAGGAATGAGCAGTTCTTC
CASSLDGTSGRNEQFF
>NA|TRBJ2-2|NA|TRBV5-1
TGCGCCAGCAGCTTGTACGCAGGGTTGGCCGGGGAGCTGTTTTTT
CASSLYAGLAGELFF
>NA|TRBJ2-3|TRBD1|TRBV7-8
TGTGCCAGCAGCTTAGGACAGGGTGGTGGGCTGACGCAGTATTTT
CASSLGQGGGLTQYF
>NA|TRBJ2-2|NA|TRBV10-3
TGTGCCATCAGTGCGGGACTCGGCGGGGAGCTGTTTTTT
CAISAGLGGELFF
>NA|TRBJ2-7|TRBD2|TRBV27
TGTGCCAGCCGTTTGGGACTAGCGGAGATCTACGAGCAGTACTTC
CASRLGLAEIYEQYF
>NA|TRBJ2-3|TRBD1|TRBV10-1
TGCGCCAGCAGTGACGGGACAGGGGGAACAGATACGCAGTATTTT
CASSDGTGGTDTQYF
>once|TRBJ1-3|NA|TRBV18
TGTGCCAGCTCACCATTAGCCGCTTTAGAAAACACCATATATTTT
CASSPLAALENTIYF
>NA|TRBJ1-6|TRBD1|TRBV11-2
TGTGCCAGCAGCTTTACGGACAGGGATCTCCACTTT
CASSFTDRDLHF
>NA|TRBJ1-2|NA|TRBV7-9
TGTGCCAGCCAGCCTTTGAAGGCGGCTGGCTACACCTTC
CASQPLKAAGYTF
>NA|TRBJ2-7|NA|TRBV6-1
TGTGCCAGCATCGGTGGGAGTACGTACGAGCAGTACTTC
CASIGGSTYEQYF
>NA|TRBJ2-5|NA|TRBV5-6
TGTGCCAGCAGCTTGGAAGCAGGGGGGCGGAAAGAGACCCAGTACTTC
CASSLEAGGRKETQYF
>NA|TRBJ2-1|NA|TRBV18
TGTGCCAGCTCATCTGCGGGGACCTACAATGAGCAGTTCTTC
CASSSAGTYNEQFF
>NA|TRBJ2-5|TRBD1|TRBV19
TGTGCCAGTAGTACGGGACAGATACAAGAGACCCAGTACTTC
CASSTGQIQETQYF
>NA|TRBJ2-5|TRBD1|TRBV10-3
TGTGCCATCAGTGAGCGGGACAGGGAAGGAGAGACCCAGTACTTC
CAISERDREGETQYF
>NA|TRBJ1-1|NA|TRBV6-5
TGTGCCAGCAGTTACTCGCCTCAGATCACGAACACTGAAGCTTTCTTT
CASSYSPQITNTEAFF
>NA|TRBJ2-7|NA|TRBV27
TGTGCCAGCAGTTTTACTCGGGAGATAACCTACGAGCAGTACTTC
CASSFTREITYEQYF
>few|TRBJ1-2|TRBD1|TRBV5-1
TGCGCCAGCAGCTTGGTCCGGGACAGGGTCGGAGGCTACACCTTC
CASSLVRDRVGGYTF
>NA|TRBJ2-2|TRBD2|TRBV11-2
TGTGCCAGCAGCCTAGCTTTGGGGACTAGTGACTTCAACACCGGGGAGCTGTTTTTT
CASSLALGTSDFNTGELFF
>once|TRBJ1-1|TRBD1|TRBV28
TGTGCCAGCAGTTCCACGACAGGGTGGGACACTGAAGCTTTCTTT
CASSSTTGWDTEAFF
>NA|TRBJ2-3|NA|TRBV9
TGTGCCAGCTCCGGAGGGCCCGGCACAGATACGCAGTATTTT
CASSGGPGTDTQYF
>once|TRBJ2-5|TRBD2|TRBV5-1
TGCGCCAGCAGCCCTTCGCTAGCGGGACTCCAAGAGACCCAGTACTTC
CASSPSLAGLQETQYF
>NA|TRBJ1-2|TRBD1|TRBV6-5
TGTGCCAGCAGTCCCAACACAGGGGTTAACTATGGCTACACCTTC
CASSPNTGVNYGYTF
>few|TRBJ1-1|NA|TRBV30
TGTGCCTGGGGAGGGACGACTGAAGCTTTCTTT
CAWGGTTEAFF
>NA|TRBJ2-7|NA|TRBV9
TGTGCCAGCAGCCCAGCGGACCCATCCTACGAGCAGTACTTC
CASSPADPSYEQYF
>NA|TRBJ1-2|TRBD1|TRBV27
TGTGCCAGCATGGAACAGGGGGGGGGTGGCTACACCTTC
CASMEQGGGGYTF
>NA|TRBJ2-5|NA|TRBV7-9
TGTGCCAGCAGCTTAGGGCAAAGCCAAGAGACCCAGTACTTC
CASSLGQSQETQYF
>NA|TRBJ1-3|NA|TRBV12-5
TGTGCTATCCCGGGGGGCAAACCTGGAAACACCATATATTTT
CAIPGGKPGNTIYF
>NA|TRBJ2-5|NA|TRBV27
TGTGCCAGCAGTTCTAGTAGGGAGACCCAGTACTTC
CASSSSRETQYF
>NA|TRBJ1-4|NA|TRBV29-1
TGCAGCGTTGCCAGGGGTGAAAAACTGTTTTTT
CSVARGEKLFF
>NA|TRBJ1-1|NA|TRBV14
TGTGCCAGCAGCCAAAACTACGGGTATGACACTGAAGCTTTCTTT
CASSQNYGYDTEAFF
>NA|TRBJ2-7|NA|TRBV15
TGTGCCACCAGCAGAGGCAGACTAGAGGAGCAGTACTTC
CATSRGRLEEQYF
>NA|TRBJ2-3|TRBD1|TRBV2
TGTGCCAGCAGTGTCAGGGGGCAATCAGATACGCAGTATTTT
CASSVRGQSDTQYF
>NA|TRBJ2-3|NA|TRBV5-1
TGCGCCAGCAGCTCAAAACGACAGAATTCGGGAGATACGCAGTATTTT
CASSSKRQNSGDTQYF
>NA|TRBJ1-5|NA|TRBV30
TGTGCCTGGAGTGTATCGGATAGCATGCATAGCAATCAGCCCCAGCATTTT
CAWSVSDSMHSNQPQHF
>NA|TRBJ1-3|TRBD1|TRBV7-9
TGTGCCAGCAGCTTGCGCCCGGGACAGGGGGGAAACACCATATATTTT
CASSLRPGQGGNTIYF
>NA|TRBJ2-3|TRBD2|TRBV28
TGTGCCAGCCGCACTAGCGGGAGTCCAGATACGCAGTATTTT
CASRTSGSPDTQYF
>NA|TRBJ2-3|TRBD2|TRBV6-1
TGTGCCAGCAGTGTGATAGCGGGTGAGACAGATACGCAGTATTTT
CASSVIAGETDTQYF
>NA|TRBJ2-7|NA|TRBV29-1
TGCAGCGTTGCCGGGAAATACTACGAGCAGTACTTC
CSVAGKYYEQYF
>NA|TRBJ2-1|NA|TRBV6-5
TGTGCCAGCAGCTCCTCCAAGAGCTCCTACAATGAGCAGTTCTTC
CASSSSKSSYNEQFF
>NA|TRBJ1-2|TRBD1|TRBV6-5
TGTGCCAGCAGCCCCGGGACAGGGGCATATGGCTACACCTTC
CASSPGTGAYGYTF
>NA|TRBJ2-2|NA|TRBV5-1
TGCGCCAGCAGCTTTTGGATAAAACCGGGGGAGTCCTATGAACTGTTTTTT
CASSFWIKPGESYELFF
>NA|TRBJ2-1|TRBD2|TRBV5-6
TGTGCCAGCAGCTTGGTAGTTAGCGGGTTATACAATGAGCAGTTCTTC
CASSLVVSGLYNEQFF
>NA|TRBJ2-7|TRBD1|TRBV27
TGTGCCAGCGGGGCAGGGACAGCCTACGAGCAGTACTTC
CASGAGTAYEQYF
>NA|TRBJ2-7|NA|TRBV7-8
TGTGCCAGCAGCTGGCGGGGCAGCTCCTACGAGCAGTACTTC
CASSWRGSSYEQYF
>NA|TRBJ1-4|NA|TRBV28
TGTGCCAGCAGTCGGAGTACTTTTAATGAAAAACTGTTTTTT
CASSRSTFNEKLFF